This TCR beta chain originates from a study of regulatory T cells in long-lasting Graves disease. As to this clonotype: Its antigen is not identified.

Researchers made TCR beta libraries by using iRepertoire HTBI primers and running Arm-PCR on CDR3 regions. TCRdb used MiXCR to reprocess the multiplex PCR reads, holding one entry per CDR3 protein. The repertoire has 700,000 or so distinct CDR3 sequences, about 30% of them found once; the top ten carry under 55%. Germline CDR1 reads DFQATT; CDR2 reads SNEGSKA (reference sequence). J lost 2 bases, V lost 5 bases, and 9 bases had no gene match. The CDR3 is made up of 14 amino acids. Study outcomes and limitations: Newly diagnosed Graves' patients exceeded persistent ones in TCR diversity. Newly diagnosed disease favored TRBV20-1 and TRBJ2-1 over persistent disease. Between persistent patients, 2,500 to 3,500 public clonotypes were shared, exceeding the approximately 940 shared between new patients.

The time point here: persistent/refractory GD, antithyroid drugs over 5 years with positive TRAb. From RNA extracted from PBMCs, the TCR library was made. As collected, the peripheral blood samples measured 7 to 9.5 milliliters each and went into EDTA tubes. The sample in question was peripheral blood mononuclear cells (PBMCs), obtained when the disease was refractory, from a patient treated with antithyroid drugs. The receptor's source is a female donor with Graves disease. The J gene is TRBJ2-7, the V gene TRBV20-1; 7 bases are shared with TRBD2. CDR3 nucleotides: TGCAGTGCTGATACTAGCGAGAACCCCTACGAGCAGTACTTC. Its protein product is CSADTSENPYEQYF.